This is a list of T cell receptor beta chains from one sample in a study of blood T cell repertoires in COVID-19. TCRdb keeps only in-frame clones here, not all; method: immunoSEQ multiplex PCR. Among around 160,000 clones, about four fifths were seen once, and the ten largest hold around 14%. Sequenced material: peripheral blood. The source of these receptors is an elderly woman with acute or convalescent COVID-19. CDR3s include the opening cysteine and the closing phenylalanine or tryptophan. A D gene is named only where the DNA matches it firmly. Expanded clones are given a class, and other clones once, few, many or no size at all.

>.|.|TRBJ1-1|TRBV29-1
TGCAGCGTTGAAGGTCAGGAGAACACTGAAGCTTTCTTT
CSVEGQENTEAFF
>.|TRBD2|TRBJ2-5|TRBV11-2
TGTGCCAGCAGCCAACAGACTAGCGGGGAAGAGACCCAGTACTTC
CASSQQTSGEETQYF
>many|.|TRBJ2-7|TRBV21-1
TGTGCCAGCAGCAAATATTCGACAGGGAATTCCTACGAGCAGTACTTC
CASSKYSTGNSYEQYF
>.|.|TRBJ1-5|TRBV7-2
TGTGCCAGCAGCCCCGACAGGAACAGCAATCAGCCCCAGCATTTT
CASSPDRNSNQPQHF
>.|TRBD1|TRBJ1-1|TRBV5-6
TGTGCCAGCAGCTTTTTGACAGGGCGGGTCACTGAAGCTTTCTTT
CASSFLTGRVTEAFF
>once|.|TRBJ2-1|TRBV25-1
TGTGCCAGCACAAAAGGGGAAACCCTCTACAATGAGCAGTTCTTC
CASTKGETLYNEQFF
>.|.|TRBJ2-2|TRBV7-2
TGTGCCAGCAGGGAGTCGATTTGGCGGAGGAACACCGGGGAGCTGTTTTTT
CASRESIWRRNTGELFF
>once|TRBD2|TRBJ2-7|TRBV27
TGTGCCAGCAGTTTTCGAGAGAAGACTAGCGGCTTATCCTACGAGCAGTACTTC
CASSFREKTSGLSYEQYF
>.|.|TRBJ2-7|TRBV5-4
TGTGCCAGCAGCTTGTCGGCTAGCTCCTACGAGCAGTACTTC
CASSLSASSYEQYF
>once|TRBD1|TRBJ2-7|TRBV5-4
TGTGCCAGCAGCACGCCTGACAGGGGGACCTACGAGCAGTACTTC
CASSTPDRGTYEQYF